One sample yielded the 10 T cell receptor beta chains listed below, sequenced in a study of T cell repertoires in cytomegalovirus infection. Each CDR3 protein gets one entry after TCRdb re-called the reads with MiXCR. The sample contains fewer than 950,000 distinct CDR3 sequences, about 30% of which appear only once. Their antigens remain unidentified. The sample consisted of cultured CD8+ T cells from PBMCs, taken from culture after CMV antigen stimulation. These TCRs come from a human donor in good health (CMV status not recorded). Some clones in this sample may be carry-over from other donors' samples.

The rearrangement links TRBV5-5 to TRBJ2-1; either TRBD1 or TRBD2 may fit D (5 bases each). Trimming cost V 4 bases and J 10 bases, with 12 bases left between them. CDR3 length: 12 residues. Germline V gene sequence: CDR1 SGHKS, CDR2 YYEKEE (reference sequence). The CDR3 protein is CASSIGTVEQFF. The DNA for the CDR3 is TGTGCCAGCAGCATCGGGACGGTAGAGCAGTTCTTC.

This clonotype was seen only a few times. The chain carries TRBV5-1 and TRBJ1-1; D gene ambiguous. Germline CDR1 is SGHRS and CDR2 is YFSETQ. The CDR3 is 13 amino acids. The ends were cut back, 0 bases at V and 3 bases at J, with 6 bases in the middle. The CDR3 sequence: CASSLDPHTEAFF. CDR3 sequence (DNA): TGCGCCAGCAGCTTGGATCCTCACACTGAAGCTTTCTTT.

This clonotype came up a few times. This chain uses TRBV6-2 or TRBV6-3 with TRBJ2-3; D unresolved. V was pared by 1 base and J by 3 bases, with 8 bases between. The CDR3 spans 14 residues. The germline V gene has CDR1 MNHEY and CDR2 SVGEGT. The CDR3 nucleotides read TGTGCCAGCAGTTACTTGGGAATTACAGATACGCAGTATTTT. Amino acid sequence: CASSYLGITDTQYF.

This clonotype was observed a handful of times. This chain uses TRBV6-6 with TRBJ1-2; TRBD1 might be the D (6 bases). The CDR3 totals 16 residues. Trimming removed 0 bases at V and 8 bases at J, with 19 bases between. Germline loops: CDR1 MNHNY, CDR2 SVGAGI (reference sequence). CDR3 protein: CASSYSAGETVTGYTF. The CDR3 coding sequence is TGTGCCAGCAGTTACTCGGCAGGGGAAACGGTAACCGGCTACACCTTC.

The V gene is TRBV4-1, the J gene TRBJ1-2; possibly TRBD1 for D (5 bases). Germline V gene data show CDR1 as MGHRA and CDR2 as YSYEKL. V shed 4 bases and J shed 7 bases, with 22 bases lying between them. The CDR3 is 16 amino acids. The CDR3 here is CASSREGRANDGGYTF. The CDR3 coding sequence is TGCGCCAGCAGCCGGGAGGGGAGGGCCAACGACGGTGGCTACACCTTC.

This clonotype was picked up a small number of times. The DNA for the CDR3 is TGTGCCAGCAGTTACTCTGCAGGGGTTCCTGAAGCTTTCTTT. Protein sequence: CASSYSAGVPEAFF. V gene TRBV6-5 combines with J gene TRBJ1-1; possible D gene TRBD1, 6 bases. The V end lost 0 bases, the J end lost 6 bases, and 11 bases lay between the germline ends. This CDR3 spans 14 amino acids. Germline V CDR1 and CDR2: MNHEY, SVGAGI.

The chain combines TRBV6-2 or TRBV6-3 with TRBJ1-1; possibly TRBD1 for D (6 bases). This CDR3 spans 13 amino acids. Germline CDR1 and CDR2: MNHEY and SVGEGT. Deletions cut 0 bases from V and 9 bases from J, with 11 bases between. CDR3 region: CASSYSTGTKAFF. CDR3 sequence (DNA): TGTGCCAGCAGTTACTCGACCGGGACAAAAGCTTTCTTT.

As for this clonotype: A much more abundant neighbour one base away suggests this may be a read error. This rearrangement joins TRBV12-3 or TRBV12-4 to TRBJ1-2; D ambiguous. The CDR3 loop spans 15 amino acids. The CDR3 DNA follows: TGTGCCAGCAGTTGTCGACGATTTGCTAACTATGGCTACAACTTC. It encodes CASSCRRFANYGYNF.

CDR3 nucleotides: TGCGCCAGCAGCCAAGATGTCAGTCCCGTCACAGATACGCAGTATTTT. Translating it yields CASSQDVSPVTDTQYF. The chain uses TRBV4-1 and TRBJ2-3, with D unclear. Trimming cost V 0 bases and J 2 bases, with 12 bases left between them. Germline CDR1 reads MGHRA; CDR2 reads YSYEKL. This CDR3 region has 16 residues.

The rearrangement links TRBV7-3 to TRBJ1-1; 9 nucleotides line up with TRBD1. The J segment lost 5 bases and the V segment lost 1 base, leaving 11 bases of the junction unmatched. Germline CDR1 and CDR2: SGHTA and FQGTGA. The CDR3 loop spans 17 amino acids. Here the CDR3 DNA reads TGTGCCAGCAGCTTAAGAGGATCCGGGACAGGGCGAACTGAAGCTTTCTTT. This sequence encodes CASSLRGSGTGRTEAFF.